The T cell receptor (beta chain) described here comes from a study of PD-1 blockade in classical Hodgkin lymphoma. As for this clone: Its matching antigen is unknown.

TCRdb's copy holds only in-frame clones and misses some; the assay was immunoSEQ multiplex PCR. The table includes 99,000 or so clones, roughly 87% detected once. Study-level results: Diversity similar to that of newly diagnosed patients was seen at baseline in complete responders. Relative to healthy donors, newly diagnosed patients reportedly had lower baseline TCR diversity, which was reported as lower still in relapsed/refractory patients.

The time point here: cycle 4 day 1 (C4D1), after five to seven weeks of nivolumab. Relapse after autologous stem cell transplantation occurred in every patient, and brentuximab vedotin exposure varied. Patients had relapsed/refractory classical Hodgkin lymphoma with complete response, partial response or progressive disease as best response. Trimming pared 2 bases from V and 3 bases from J, leaving 17 bases between. The CDR3 has 16 amino acids. Germline V gene sequence: CDR1 LGHNA, CDR2 YNFKEQ. The source material was peripheral blood mononuclear cells (PBMCs), sampled before the fourth cycle of nivolumab. This clonotype was sampled from a human donor with classical Hodgkin lymphoma. This chain joins TRBV4-2 and TRBJ2-7; possibly TRBD1 or TRBD2 for D (6 bases each). The CDR3 sequence is CASSQIPRGGVYEQYF. The CDR3 DNA follows: TGTGCCAGCAGCCAAATACCCAGGGGCGGGGTCTACGAGCAGTACTTC.